This entry lists 32 T cell receptor beta chains sequenced from one sample in a study of vaccination and CD4 T cells after COVID-19. These receptors' antigens are unknown. The treatment here: approximately nine-day PBMC culture with coronavirus spike peptide pools or control peptides (ViraFEST assay). Oncomine TCR Beta short-read sequencing was applied to DNA from cultured CD4+ T cells. In TCRdb, the PCR reads were re-called with MiXCR into one record per CDR3 protein. The repertoire has around 8,200 distinct CDR3 sequences, around 70% of them found once; the top ten carry about 35%. The sequenced sample was CD4+ T cells from blood, cultured in vitro. The receptors originated from a human donor who had recovered from COVID-19.

V and J are TRBV10-3 and TRBJ2-1, with D possibly TRBD2 on 7 matching bases. CDR1 and CDR2 from the germline V gene are ENHRY and SYGVKD. V was cut by 10 bases and J by 4 bases, with 17 bases left in between. The CDR3 covers 14 residues. The DNA for the CDR3 is TGTGCCAGTAGGAGGGGGGGAGGGTACAATGAGCAGTTCTTC. It codes for CASRRGGGYNEQFF.

This chain joins TRBV24-1 and TRBJ1-2; no clear D gene. The length of the CDR3 is 13 residues. V was cut by 9 bases and J by 8 bases, with 18 bases left in between. Germline values: CDR1 KGHDR, CDR2 SFDVKD. CDR3 DNA sequence: TGTGCCACCCAGGCATCGTTCGGCGGAGGCTACACCTTC. It codes for CATQASFGGGYTF.

This clonotype has a single count. CDR3 region: CASSPRKWTGYTF. The CDR3 coding sequence is TGTGCCAGCAGCCCACGGAAATGGACAGGCTACACCTTC. This chain links TRBV12-3 or TRBV12-4 with TRBJ1-2; D perhaps matches TRBD1 (5 bases). The CDR3 extends over 13 amino acids. Between the trimmed V and J ends, which lost 6 bases and 8 bases, there was a span of 16 bases.

This clonotype occurred a few times. This chain connects TRBV12-5 to TRBJ1-1, with a tentative D call TRBD1 (5 bases). Germline V gene sequence: CDR1 LGHNT, CDR2 FRNRAP. With 5 bases removed from V and 1 base from J, the gap between germline ends came to 14 bases. The CDR3 loop spans 15 amino acids. The CDR3 is CASGPRGERNTEAFF. In DNA, the CDR3 is TGTGCTAGTGGTCCCCGAGGGGAAAGGAACACTGAAGCTTTCTTT.

The V and J genes are TRBV6-4 and TRBJ1-2; 12 bases align to TRBD1. The CDR3 is 14 residues long. Germline V lookup: CDR1 MRHNA, CDR2 SNTAGT. V lost 4 bases to trimming and J lost 10 bases; unmatched junction nucleotides: 7. CDR3 coding DNA: TGTGCCAGCAGTGTCTCCGGGACAGGGGGCGCCTACACCTTC. The encoded protein is CASSVSGTGGAYTF.

This clonotype was seen once. The V call is TRBV6-2 or TRBV6-3, the J call TRBJ1-5; D not certain. The CDR3 runs 12 residues. Germline V gene data show CDR1 as MNHEY and CDR2 as SVGEGT. Trimming shortened V by 6 bases and J by 7 bases, and 10 bases separated the two germline ends. CDR3 loop: CASSRNTQPQHF. CDR3 coding DNA: TGTGCCAGCAGCCGCAATACCCAGCCCCAGCATTTT.

The V call is TRBV6-1, the J call TRBJ1-1; D perhaps matches TRBD1 (5 bases). Trimming shortened V by 1 base and J by 5 bases, and 11 bases separated the two germline ends. This CDR3 is built from 14 residues. Germline V gives CDR1 MNHNS, CDR2 SASEGT. The CDR3 DNA sequence: TGTGCCAGCAGTGAAGTTTGGGGCGGGACTGAAGCTTTCTTT. Its translation is CASSEVWGGTEAFF.

The J gene is TRBJ2-5, the V gene TRBV7-8; D not certain. The length of the CDR3 is 12 residues. CDR1 and CDR2 from the germline V gene are SGHVS and FQNEAQ. V gave up 3 bases and J gave up 5 bases, with 7 bases separating them. For the CDR3, the DNA is TGTGCCAGCAGCTTGACCATTGAGACCCAGTACTTC. The encoded protein is CASSLTIETQYF.

The CDR3 here is CASSHGQRDYEQYF. The CDR3, as DNA: TGTGCCAGCAGCCACGGACAGAGAGACTACGAGCAGTACTTC. The chain has TRBV7-8 and TRBJ2-7; possibly TRBD1 for D (6 bases). V was shortened by 5 bases and J by 3 bases, with 14 bases between the two germline ends. Germline loops: CDR1 SGHVS, CDR2 FQNEAQ. The CDR3 contains 14 residues. The complete variable domain, with remaining parts taken from reference TRBV7-8 and TRBJ2-7, reads GAGVSQSPRYKVAKRGQDVALRCDPISGHVSLFWYQQALGQGPEFLTYFQNEAQLDKSGLPSDRFFAERPEGSVSTLKIQRTQQEDSAVYLCASSHGQRDYEQYFGPGTRLTVT.

The chain uses TRBV7-2 and TRBJ1-2; D gene unclear. This CDR3 has 12 amino acids. Germline-derived CDR1 and CDR2 are SGHTA and FQGNSA. V was shortened by 5 bases and J by 1 base, with 5 bases between the two germline ends. The CDR3 loop reads CASSQDNYGYTF. The CDR3 DNA follows: TGTGCCAGCAGCCAAGATAACTATGGCTACACCTTC.

The chain links TRBV2 to TRBJ2-1; 11 nucleotides match TRBD2. Germline CDR1 and CDR2: SNHLY and FYNNEI. The CDR3 sequence is 16 residues long. V lost 3 bases to trimming and J lost 7 bases; unmatched junction nucleotides: 8. The CDR3 region has the DNA TGTGCCAGCAGTGATATAGCGGGGGGGCCGGAAAATGAGCAGTTCTTC. Protein sequence: CASSDIAGGPENEQFF.

Of note for this clonotype: Since a much larger clone is just one base distant, this may be a read error. This is likely a read error, given that the CDR3 carries no conserved phenylalanine or tryptophan at its end. V and J are TRBV29-1 and TRBJ1-3; no reliable D call. This CDR3 comprises 13 residues. Germline-derived CDR1 and CDR2 are SQVTM and ANQGSEA. V was clipped by 4 bases and J by 4 bases, with 11 bases between them. CDR3 loop: CSVVGQLGNTIYL. In DNA form, the CDR3 reads TGCAGCGTTGTTGGCCAGTTGGGAAACACCATATATCTT.

In this sample, this clonotype turned up a few times. The V gene is TRBV28, the J gene TRBJ1-5; tentative D call: TRBD1 (5 bases). Germline-derived CDR1 and CDR2 are MDHEN and SYDVKM. This CDR3 region has 14 residues. With 1 base removed from V and 3 bases from J, the gap between germline ends came to 7 bases. As DNA, the CDR3 is TGTGCCAGCAGTTTATCAGGGCCCAATCAGCCCCAGCATTTT. It yields the protein CASSLSGPNQPQHF.

This chain connects TRBV7-2 to TRBJ2-7, with a possible D match to TRBD2 (6 bases). The CDR3 has 15 amino acids. Germline assignment: CDR1 SGHTA and CDR2 FQGNSA. Trimming stripped 5 bases from V and 3 bases from J, with 17 bases between. The DNA of the CDR3 is TGTGCCAGCAGCGCAACCCTGACTAGTATCTACGAGCAGTACTTC. This gives the protein CASSATLTSIYEQYF. Full variable domain (rest looked up from reference TRBV7-2 and TRBJ2-7): GAGVSQSPSNKVTEKGKDVELRCDPISGHTALYWYRQSLGQGLEFLIYFQGNSAPDKSGLPSDRFSAERTGGSVSTLTIQRTQQEDSAVYLCASSATLTSIYEQYFGPGTRLTVT.

This clonotype was seen a few times. The chain recombines TRBV6-1 with TRBJ1-1; possible D gene TRBD1, 5 bases. In germline, CDR1 is MNHNS, CDR2 SASEGT. V was clipped by 4 bases and J by 3 bases, with 12 bases between them. The CDR3 totals 14 residues. The CDR3 here is CASSVRGFYTEAFF. The CDR3 DNA reads TGTGCCAGCAGTGTTAGGGGATTTTACACTGAAGCTTTCTTT.

V is TRBV19 and J is TRBJ2-3, with 9 bases fitting TRBD1. The V gene end was trimmed by 1 base and the J gene end by 12 bases; junction bases not matched to a gene: 11. CDR3 length: 15 amino acids. CDR1 LNHDA and CDR2 SQIVND come from the germline V gene (reference sequence). The DNA for the CDR3 is TGTGCCAGTAGTATAGGGGGGGGACAGGGAGGATCCCAGTATTTT. Its translation is CASSIGGGQGGSQYF.

The V gene is TRBV6-5, the J gene TRBJ1-5; 8 nucleotides agree with TRBD1. Germline loops: CDR1 MNHEY, CDR2 SVGAGI. The junction had 6 bases not matched to a gene; V was cut back by 4 bases and J by 7 bases. This CDR3 has 14 amino acids. DNA for the CDR3: TGTGCCAGCAGTTCAGGACAGGGTAGGCAGCCCCAGCATTTT. Translation gives CASSSGQGRQPQHF.

The chain has TRBV7-2 and TRBJ2-7; no clear D. Trimming removed 5 bases from V and 2 bases from J, with 10 bases in between. The germline gives CDR1 SGHTA, CDR2 FQGNSA. CDR3 length equals 13 residues. The chain's CDR3 is CASSRLFTYEQYF. CDR3 bases: TGTGCCAGCAGCCGTCTCTTTACCTACGAGCAGTACTTC.

The V call is TRBV6-5, the J call TRBJ2-7, with 10 bases aligning to TRBD1. The CDR3 has 15 residues. V lost 2 bases, J lost 3 bases, and 4 bases stayed unmatched. The V gene's germline CDR1 is MNHEY and CDR2 SVGAGI. The CDR3 nucleotides read TGTGCCAGCAGTTACCCCGGGACAGGGGTCTACGAGCAGTACTTC. Encoded protein: CASSYPGTGVYEQYF.

The chain employs TRBV7-2 and TRBJ2-7; no reliable D call. The CDR3 loop spans 14 amino acids. The germline CDR1 and CDR2 sequences are SGHTA and FQGNSA. V shed 4 bases and J shed 6 bases, with 16 bases lying between them. The CDR3 loop reads CASSSPRFVSEQYF. CDR3 coding DNA: TGTGCCAGCAGCTCACCGAGGTTTGTGAGCGAGCAGTACTTC. The full variable domain, completed using reference TRBV7-2 and TRBJ2-7, is GAGVSQSPSNKVTEKGKDVELRCDPISGHTALYWYRQSLGQGLEFLIYFQGNSAPDKSGLPSDRFSAERTGGSVSTLTIQRTQQEDSAVYLCASSSPRFVSEQYFGPGTRLTVT.

The chain has TRBV6-1 and TRBJ1-5; D gene unclear. Germline V gene data show CDR1 as MNHNS and CDR2 as SASEGT. The ends were cut back, 5 bases at V and 4 bases at J, with 12 bases in the middle. This CDR3 region has 14 residues. This chain's CDR3 is CASSQSGRNQPQHF. The DNA for the CDR3 is TGTGCCAGCAGTCAATCGGGCCGAAATCAGCCCCAGCATTTT.

CDR3 protein: CASSYFRGRDYEQYF. The CDR3 DNA reads as TGTGCCAGCAGTTACTTCAGGGGGCGCGACTACGAGCAGTACTTC. The chain carries TRBV6-5 and TRBJ2-7; the match to TRBD1 covers 8 bases. The V gene's germline CDR1 is MNHEY and CDR2 SVGAGI. This CDR3 is built from 15 residues. The ends lost 1 base at V and 3 bases at J; junction bases unmatched: 5.

The chain recombines TRBV7-9 with TRBJ2-5, with D possibly TRBD1 on 5 matching bases. Germline V CDR1 and CDR2: SEHNR, FQNEAQ (reference sequence). Trimming shortened V by 0 bases and J by 5 bases, and 7 bases separated the two germline ends. The CDR3 is made up of 13 amino acids. The chain's CDR3 is CASSLAGRETQYF. CDR3 nucleotide sequence: TGTGCCAGCAGCTTAGCGGGGCGGGAGACCCAGTACTTC. Variable domain in full (rest from reference TRBV7-9 and TRBJ2-5): DTGVSQNPRHKITKRGQNVTFRCDPISEHNRLYWYRQTLGQGPEFLTYFQNEAQLEKSRLLSDRFSAERPKGSFSTLEIQRTEQGDSAMYLCASSLAGRETQYFGPGTRLLVL.

The chain recombines TRBV7-6 with TRBJ2-2; TRBD2 might be the D (6 bases). The CDR3 has 14 amino acids. V dropped 0 bases and J dropped 6 bases, with 8 bases sitting between them. The V gene's germline CDR1 is SGHVS and CDR2 FNYEAQ. The CDR3 spells CASSLAGEAGELFF. The CDR3 DNA reads TGTGCCAGCAGCTTAGCGGGGGAGGCCGGGGAGCTGTTTTTT.

V usage is TRBV6-5 and J usage is TRBJ1-2, with D unclear. This CDR3 is built from 15 residues. Trimming took off 0 bases at V and 3 bases at J, with 11 bases between the two ends. Per the germline V gene, CDR1 is MNHEY and CDR2 is SVGAGI. CDR3 sequence: CASSYSNRGYYGYTF. Written as DNA, the CDR3 is TGTGCCAGCAGTTACTCGAATCGGGGTTACTATGGCTACACCTTC.

This clonotype turned up a few times. V usage is TRBV5-4 and J usage is TRBJ1-6, with TRBD1 identical over 10 bases. Germline CDR1 and CDR2: SGHNT and YYREEE (reference sequence). Trimming cost V 4 bases and J 7 bases; bases outside gene matches: 2. The CDR3 contains 14 residues. For the CDR3, the DNA is TGTGCCAGCAGCCGGGGACAGGGGAATTCACCCCTCCACTTT. This encodes CASSRGQGNSPLHF.

This chain links TRBV20-1 with TRBJ2-5; the match to TRBD2 covers 8 bases. The CDR3 loop spans 12 amino acids. Germline values: CDR1 DFQATT, CDR2 SNEGSKA (reference sequence). V lost 3 bases, J lost 5 bases, and 2 bases stayed unmatched. CDR3 protein: CSARSGGETQYF. The CDR3 region has the DNA TGCAGTGCTAGGTCGGGAGGGGAGACCCAGTACTTC.

The chain joins TRBV5-4 to TRBJ1-2; D is uncertain. The CDR3 runs 13 residues. The germline V and J ends were trimmed by 4 bases and 8 bases, with 15 bases remaining between them. CDR1 SGHNT and CDR2 YYREEE come from the germline V gene (reference sequence). In DNA form, the CDR3 reads TGTGCCAGCAGCGATATTGGAGTCGGGGGCTACACCTTC. This translates into CASSDIGVGGYTF.

This clonotype was found a few times. The chain carries TRBV21-1 and TRBJ2-2. TRBV21-1 is tagged as a pseudogene. The CDR3 consists of 12 residues. The CDR3 loop reads CASENRTGELFF. In DNA form, the CDR3 reads TGTGCCAGCGAGAACAGAACCGGGGAGCTGTTTTTT.

V and J are TRBV5-1 and TRBJ2-5; 10 nucleotides line up with TRBD2. Trimming took 1 base from V and 5 from J; bases not matched to a gene: 5. The CDR3 length is 15 residues. Germline values: CDR1 SGHRS, CDR2 YFSETQ. The CDR3 protein is CASSLLAGAGETQYF. The CDR3 coding sequence is TGCGCCAGCAGCTTGCTAGCGGGGGCTGGGGAGACCCAGTACTTC.

V and J are TRBV20-1 and TRBJ1-5, with D uncertain. Germline V gene data show CDR1 as DFQATT and CDR2 as SNEGSKA (reference sequence). The CDR3 sequence is 15 residues long. Trimming cost V 4 bases and J 0 bases, with 13 bases left between them. For the CDR3, the DNA is TGCAGTGCTAACAAAGGGAGTGATAGCAATCAGCCCCAGCATTTT. Translating gives CSANKGSDSNQPQHF.

This chain links TRBV12-3 or TRBV12-4 with TRBJ2-7, with TRBD2 identical over 8 bases. The CDR3 loop spans 13 amino acids. Unmatched junction bases numbered 3, after V lost 1 base and J lost 7 bases. The CDR3 loop reads CASSLGTSGEQYF. The CDR3 DNA follows: TGTGCCAGCAGTTTAGGTACTAGCGGAGAGCAGTACTTC.